The next 5 T cell receptor beta chains were all read from a single sample in a study of T-cell memory formation after mild COVID-19. TCRdb itself ran the 5' RACE reads through MiXCR, one entry per CDR3 protein. Of around 320,000 distinct CDR3 sequences detected, approximately 20% appear once; the ten largest clones hold over 20%. The specimen sequenced was PBMCs or a T cell subset sorted from them (not recorded which). Every receptor here comes from a man aged 18 to 29 who had mild COVID-19 (a few samples of this study predate the infection). Cell type and time point are not known.

This clonotype was seen a few times. J is TRBJ2-2 and V is TRBV20-1; 8 bases are shared with TRBD1. CDR3 length: 15 residues. Losses at the gene ends were 1 base for V and 4 bases for J; bases not matched to a gene: 5. CDR1 and CDR2 (germline): DFQATT, SNEGSKA (reference sequence). The CDR3 DNA is TGCAGTGCTAGAGCAGGACAGGGAACCACCGGGGAGCTGTTTTTT. It is translated as CSARAGQGTTGELFF.

This chain joins TRBV6-2 or TRBV6-3 and TRBJ1-1; perhaps TRBD1 as D (6 bases). The ends were cut back, 6 bases at V and 9 bases at J, with 8 bases in the middle. The germline CDR1 and CDR2 sequences are MNHEY and SVGEGT. The CDR3 runs to 10 residues. The CDR3 region is CASRGAQAFF. CDR3 DNA: TGTGCCAGCAGGGGGGCCCAAGCTTTCTTT.

The chain couples TRBV28 to TRBJ1-5; D gene unclear. CDR1 is MDHEN, CDR2 SYDVKM, per germline. The CDR3 covers 12 residues. V was trimmed by 10 bases and J by 6 bases, leaving 13 bases between them. Here the CDR3 reads CATRSGGQPQHF. The CDR3 DNA is TGTGCCACGCGGAGCGGAGGTCAGCCCCAGCATTTT.

V usage is TRBV10-3 and J usage is TRBJ1-2; D gene unclear. The germline CDR1 and CDR2 sequences are ENHRY and SYGVKD. Trimming pared 0 bases from V and 4 bases from J, leaving 9 bases between. The CDR3 length is 14 residues. Here the CDR3 DNA reads TGTGCCATCAGTGAGTCCGAGGCTCGCTATGGCTACACCTTC. Translation gives CAISESEARYGYTF.

This chain joins TRBV19 and TRBJ2-3; D is perhaps TRBD1 (5 bases). Germline V gives CDR1 LNHDA, CDR2 SQIVND (reference sequence). Trimming cost V 6 bases and J 6 bases, with 13 bases left between them. The CDR3 length is 13 residues. The CDR3 DNA is TGTGCCAGTAGCGGCCAGCCAGGGGATACGCAGTATTTT. It specifies CASSGQPGDTQYF.